The sequence of this T cell receptor (beta chain) was determined in a study of PD-1 blockade in classical Hodgkin lymphoma. Study conclusions and caveats: Nivolumab initiation under 1 year post-ASCT meant exclusion. Diversity in CD4+ TCRs, unlike that measured in CD8+ TCRs, had risen significantly by C4D1.

Time point given: cycle 4 day 1 (C4D1), after five to seven weeks of nivolumab. Relapse was seen in all patients after autologous stem cell transplantation, and brentuximab vedotin exposure was variable. Relapsed/refractory classical Hodgkin lymphoma patients had complete, partial or progressive responses. Remarks on this clone: As yet, its antigen is unknown. In the same sample, other DNA sequences code for this CDR3.

The CDR3 loop spans 14 amino acids. Looked up from germline, CDR1 is MNHEY and CDR2 is SMNVEV (reference sequence). After removal of 2 bases from V and 3 bases from J, the junction contained 3 bases not matched to a gene. This table comes from immunoSEQ multiplex PCR, and its TCRdb copy is limited to in-frame clones, with some not included. In the table there are roughly 40,000 clones, around 78% of which are singletons. The J gene is TRBJ2-7, the V gene TRBV27; 8 bases fit TRBD1. This specimen was peripheral blood mononuclear cells (PBMCs), taken before the fourth cycle of nivolumab. This TCR was sampled from a human donor with classical Hodgkin lymphoma. In DNA form, the CDR3 reads TGTGCCAGCAGTTTACAGGGGGCCAACTACGAGCAGTACTTC. Its protein product is CASSLQGANYEQYF.